This TCR beta chain was identified during a study of cytomegalovirus exposure and HLA in healthy donors (dated by TCRdb to the late 2010s). Broadly, across the study: According to a later analysis, one platform produced both the 120 validation repertoires and the 550 to 800 repertoires of the first cohort. The study aimed to test whether cataloging public T cell receptors could reveal signatures of past pathogen exposure. Along with the 666-subject first cohort, a separate validation cohort of over a hundred different subjects was used. To predict cytomegalovirus infection status, the study combined high-throughput TCR immunosequencing, statistical association of individual TCRs with disease status, and machine learning. The paper as a whole reports these results and caveats: The study gave a list of some 150 TCR beta chains associated with cytomegalovirus. A later analysis lacked HLA typing for the validation cohort, so it scored co-occurrence in that cohort across all 120 or so repertoires. Most TCR sequences were observed very rarely across donors, whereas some public TCRs were present in many individuals. Subsequent analysis determined that TCRs grouped into clusters in the first cohort also showed a tendency toward co-occurrence across the roughly 130 validation repertoires, and 85% to 95% of cluster scores exceeded 0. Cytomegalovirus status was reported to be diagnosed by the classifier with high specificity and sensitivity in both the original and validation cohorts. According to the authors, the approach could potentially be generalized to other disease states and immunological phenotypes. A few of the identified cytomegalovirus-associated TCR beta chains were confirmed in vitro to be specific for cytomegalovirus antigens.

As concerns this clone: Its antigen remains unidentified. Base qualities are not at hand, and no much larger clone is one base apart.

The method behind the library was the immunoSEQ multiplex PCR assay. On the study's bioinformatics: A statistical classification framework was built for diagnosing cytomegalovirus status from the catalog of TCR beta chain sequences. TCRdb carries this immuneACCESS record with in-frame sequences only. Its versions omit some clonotypes, under half of them owing to an unresolved V gene in the studies checked, with the rest unexplained. V and J calls and clone size follow that table, whereas D and trimming were derived from the DNA. In all, the sample holds about 89,000 clones, and roughly 80% of those were seen once. Roughly an eighth of the sample comes from the top ten. V and J lose 2 bases and 5 bases, and a span of 13 bases separates them. The CDR3 runs 14 amino acids, cysteine and phenylalanine included. CDR3 DNA only is kept here, 42 bases in frame from base 1. Based on the germline V gene, the CDR1 and CDR2 sequences are SGHDN and FVKESK.

Donors formed part of the validation cohort, which comprised about 130 subjects and was distinct from the first cohort of 666 subjects. The receptor comes from a woman between 18 and 29 years old in good health and CMV-seropositive. The sample was PBMCs. Here the chain combines TRBV14 and TRBJ2-7; the D gene is possibly TRBD1, with 5 bases matching. The CDR3 protein: CASSQFRDRHEQYF. The DNA sequence is as follows: TGTGCCAGCAGCCAATTTCGTGACAGACACGAGCAGTACTTC.